The present TCR beta chain was sequenced within a study of blood T cell repertoires in COVID-19. The CDR3 contains 16 residues. CDR1 is LNHDA, CDR2 SQIVND, per germline (reference sequence). V lost 1 base and J lost 1, with 14 bases in between. Here immunoSEQ multiplex PCR was the method, and the copy in TCRdb shows in-frame clones only, minus some. Of under 300,000 clones in the sample, approximately 89% were seen once. Sequenced sample: peripheral blood. The chain has TRBV19 and TRBJ2-7; D unresolved. The receptor was isolated from a woman in her 40s who had recovered from COVID-19. The CDR3 DNA sequence: TGTGCCAGTAGTATAGCTAGTGCGGTCCCATCCTACGAGCAGTACTTC. It specifies CASSIASAVPSYEQYF.